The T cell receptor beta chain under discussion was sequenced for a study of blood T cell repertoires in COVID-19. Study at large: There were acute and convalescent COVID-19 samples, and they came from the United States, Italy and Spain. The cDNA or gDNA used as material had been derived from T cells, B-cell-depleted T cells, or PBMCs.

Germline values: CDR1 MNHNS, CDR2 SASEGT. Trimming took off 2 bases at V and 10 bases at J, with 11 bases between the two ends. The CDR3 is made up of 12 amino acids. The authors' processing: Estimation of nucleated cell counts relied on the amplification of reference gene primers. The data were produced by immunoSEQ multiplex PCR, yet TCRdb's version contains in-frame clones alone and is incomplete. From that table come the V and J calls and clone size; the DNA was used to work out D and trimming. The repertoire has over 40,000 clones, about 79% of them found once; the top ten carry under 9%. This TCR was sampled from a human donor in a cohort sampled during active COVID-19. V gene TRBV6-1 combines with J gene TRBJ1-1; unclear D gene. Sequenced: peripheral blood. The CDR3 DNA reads TGTGCCAGCAGTGAAAGTGATGAGGTAGCTTTCTTT. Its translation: CASSESDEVAFF.